This T cell receptor (beta chain) was sequenced for a study of human T cells and chemical hapten exposure (dated by TCRdb to about 2021). Notes on the research overall: For sensitization, 2% DPC in acetone was applied to a roughly 2 cm by roughly 2 cm area of upper inner arm skin. Blood was sampled from patients pre-sensitization (week 0) and at 2, 6 and about 24 weeks after DPC sensitization. Patients additionally received weekly therapeutic DPC doses to the scalp throughout the roughly 23-week study period. Patch tests used Finn chambers with 0.01% DPC on the upper back, scored after 6 days by International Contact Dermatitis Research Group standards. In alopecia patients, the study followed how the peripheral blood TCR repertoire changed in vivo over primary and secondary sensitization to diphenylcyclopropenone (DPC), a hapten. Alopecia areata with under or over 50% scalp involvement, alopecia totalis and alopecia universalis were represented in the patient cohort, which was mostly female. Libraries were combined into a pool for sequencing, and differences in TCR yield between samples came mainly from small differences in library volumes within the pool. For TCR sequencing, blood came from approximately 29 alopecia patients at anywhere from one to four time points (pre-sensitization, 2, 6 and 24 weeks). The investigation overall reported the following: Repeated subsampling changed both the strength of the expansion versus patch-test correlation and the threshold at which that correlation became significant. No change with DPC sensitization was found in the number of TCRs above 1 in 1000 frequency, and no evidence of global repertoire structure alterations was found. The number of PT1 expanded TCRs positively correlated with patch test score, significant at thresholds 8, 16 and 32 but not 4. Compared with pre-sensitization or healthy control sets, expanded TCRs formed significantly more large CDR3 similarity clusters, which is consistent with antigen-driven responses. Alopecia, a presumed autoimmune disease, was present in all patients, so the immune response of the patients might differ from that of healthy individuals.

What this sample's time point label stands for: pre-sensitization, week 0. The treatment or condition label, read with the paper, signifies: therapeutic diphenylcyclopropenone sensitization with weekly scalp DPC. At each patch-test visit, blood was drawn before the patch test was applied. To be eligible, patients had to be aged 18 to 70, diagnosed with alopecia and judged suitable for DPC therapy, while pregnant patients were excluded. Total RNA was isolated from unfractionated whole blood collected in Tempus Blood RNA tubes. This clonotype was seen ten or more times. The target of this receptor is not known. No quality values exist for individual bases; no much larger clone is one base distant. The library was obtained by RACE. For sequencing, a NextSeq 500 was employed. During library preparation, unique molecular identifiers were attached to individual cDNA molecules so that TCRs could be counted quantitatively and reproducibly. Each blood RNA sample was used to sequence both TCR alpha and TCR beta chains. In the authors' own workflow: Samples had a median of around 92,000 TCRs, with a range from roughly 23,224 to 750,000. V, J and CDR3 annotation of the TCR reads was carried out using the Decombinator software suite. For the PS versus PT1 abundance plots, all samples were subsampled to the same number of TCRs (28,000). TCRs were defined as expanded if absent before sensitization and observed at least eight times at the 2-week time point. TCRdb reprocessing: public reads trimmed at Q25 with fastp, clones called with MiXCR, in-frame beta chains kept. Each entry merges the rows of one CDR3 protein and shows their most common DNA and genes. TCRdb, not the authors, supplied the V and J calls. This sample has tens of thousands of distinct CDR3 sequences in its table, and around 6.6% of those were observed once. Approximately 1.6% of the sample rests with the top ten.

The sample consisted of whole blood, taken in connection with sensitization to the hapten diphenylcyclopropenone (DPC). This sequence originates from a woman younger than 45 with alopecia areata. Some clones in this sample may be carry-over from other donors' samples.

CDR3 loop: CASSQDLGSGANVLTF. The bases are TGCGCCAGCAGCCAAGATTTGGGTTCTGGGGCCAACGTCCTGACTTTC. The V and J genes are TRBV4-1 and TRBJ2-6; confidence is insufficient to name the D gene. The V end loses 0 bases and the J end loses 1 base, and a stretch of 7 bases separates them. The CDR3 has 16 amino acids, counting the end cysteine and phenylalanine. Just CDR3 DNA is preserved here, 48 bases in frame from base 1. The germline V gene provides CDR1 MGHRA and CDR2 YSYEKL.